This T cell receptor beta chain is from a study of blood T cell repertoires in COVID-19 (dated by TCRdb to about 2020). Regarding the complete study: Samples from collaborators originated in the United States, Italy and Spain and spanned both the acute and convalescent phases of COVID-19. The samples were drawn from the first 160 participants of the ongoing ImmuneRACE study and from 950 to 1,500 subjects provided by 6 global collaborators. The material from the prospective study consisted of cDNA or gDNA derived from T cells, B-cell-depleted T cells, or PBMCs. A de-identified subject ID, COVID-19 status, age in years and sex were almost always included in the sample metadata. Subjects who had been exposed to COVID-19, were actively infected with it, or had recovered from it provided the deeply sampled blood TCRbeta repertoires that made up the dataset. Where available, HLA class I and class II types were obtained from metadata supplied by the sample provider rather than from assay-based typing. The repertoires were released in a freely available public database intended as a resource for research on the immune response to SARS-CoV-2.

Overall results and qualifications from the work: How much clinical and demographic metadata was included differed by source and by participant, and the metadata was provided uncurated.

In regard to this clone: The specificity of this receptor is unknown. No base quality information exists; no much larger clone differs at one position.

Spanning cysteine to phenylalanine, the CDR3 consists of 15 amino acids. The only DNA kept is the CDR3, 45 bases in frame from the first base. V gives up 0 bases and J gives up 2 bases, and the segment between their germline ends measures 10 bases. As encoded in the germline V gene, CDR1 is MGHRA while CDR2 is YSYEKL. Collaborating institutions collected whole blood in K2EDTA tubes following their own protocols. For TCRbeta analysis, collaborators shipped samples in one of three forms: frozen whole blood, isolated PBMCs, or DNA extracted from either of those sample types. TCRbeta CDR3 regions were amplified from genomic DNA by means of the immunoSEQ Assay, a bias-controlled multiplex PCR. Under the source paper's analysis protocol: Nucleated cell counts per sample were estimated from amplification of reference gene primers within the assay. Sequence reads were collapsed and filtered to measure the absolute abundance of every unique TCRbeta CDR3 rearrangement. For each sample, productive Simpson clonality was calculated as the square root of Simpson's diversity index across productive rearrangements. In its TCRdb copy, this immuneACCESS table keeps in-frame sequences only and misses some clones. Where compared with another copy, unresolved V genes explain less than half of these, and the others have no known cause. For V, J and clone size, that table is used; D and trimming come from the DNA. The sample table contains about 70,000 clones; only one count was recorded for approximately 86% of them. Roughly 12% of the sample is held by the ten biggest clonotypes.

Sequenced sample: peripheral blood. The chain uses TRBV4-1 and TRBJ1-2; the D gene is not confidently resolved. The receptor comes from a human donor in a cohort sampled during active COVID-19. The CDR3 in this case is CASSQDWRENYGYTF. The DNA reads as follows: TGCGCCAGCAGCCAAGATTGGAGGGAGAACTATGGCTACACCTTC.